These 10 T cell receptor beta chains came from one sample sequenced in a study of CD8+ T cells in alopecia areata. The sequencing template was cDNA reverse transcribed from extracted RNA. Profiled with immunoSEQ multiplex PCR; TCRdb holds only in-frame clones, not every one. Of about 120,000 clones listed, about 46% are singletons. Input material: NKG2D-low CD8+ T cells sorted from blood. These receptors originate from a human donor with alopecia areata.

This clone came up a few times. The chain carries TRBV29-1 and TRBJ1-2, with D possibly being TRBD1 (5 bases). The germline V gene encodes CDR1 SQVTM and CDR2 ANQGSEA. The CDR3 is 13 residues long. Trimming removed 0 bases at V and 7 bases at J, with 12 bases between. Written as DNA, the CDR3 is TGCAGCGTTGAAGATCGGGGGAGCGGTGGCTACACCTTC. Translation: CSVEDRGSGGYTF.

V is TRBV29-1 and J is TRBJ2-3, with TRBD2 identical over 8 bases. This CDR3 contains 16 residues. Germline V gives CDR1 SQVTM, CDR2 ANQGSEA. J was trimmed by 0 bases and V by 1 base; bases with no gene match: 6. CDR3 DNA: TGCAGCGTTGAAGGGGCTGCTAGCGGGAGCACAGATACGCAGTATTTT. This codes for CSVEGAASGSTDTQYF.

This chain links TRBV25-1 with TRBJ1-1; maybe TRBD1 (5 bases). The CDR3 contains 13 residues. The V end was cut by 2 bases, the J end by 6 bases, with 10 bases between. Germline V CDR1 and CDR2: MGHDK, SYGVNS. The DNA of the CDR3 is TGTGCCAGCAGTGAACGGGGGGTCCCTGAAGCTTTCTTT. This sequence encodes CASSERGVPEAFF.

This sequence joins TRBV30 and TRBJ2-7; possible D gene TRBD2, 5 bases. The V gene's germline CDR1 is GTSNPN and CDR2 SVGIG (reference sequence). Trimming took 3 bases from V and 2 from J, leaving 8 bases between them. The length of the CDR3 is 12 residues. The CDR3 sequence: CAWRRATYEQYF. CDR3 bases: TGTGCCTGGAGGCGGGCCACCTACGAGCAGTACTTC.

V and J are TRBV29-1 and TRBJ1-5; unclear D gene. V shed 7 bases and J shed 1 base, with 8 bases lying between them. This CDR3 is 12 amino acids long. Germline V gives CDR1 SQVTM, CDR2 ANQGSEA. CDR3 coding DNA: TGCAGCGCTGGCGACAGCAATCAGCCCCAGCATTTT. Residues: CSAGDSNQPQHF.

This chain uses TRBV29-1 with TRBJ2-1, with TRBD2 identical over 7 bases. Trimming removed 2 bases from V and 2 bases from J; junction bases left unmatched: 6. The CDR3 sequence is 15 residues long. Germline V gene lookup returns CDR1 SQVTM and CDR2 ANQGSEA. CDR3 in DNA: TGCAGCGTTGAACACCAGCGGGATCCCTACAATGAGCAGTTCTTC. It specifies CSVEHQRDPYNEQFF.

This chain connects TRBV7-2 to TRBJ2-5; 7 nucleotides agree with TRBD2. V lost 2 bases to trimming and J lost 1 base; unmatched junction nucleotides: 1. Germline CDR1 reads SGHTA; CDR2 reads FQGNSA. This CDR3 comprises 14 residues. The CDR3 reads CASSLPSGQETQYF. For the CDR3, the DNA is TGTGCCAGCAGCTTACCTAGCGGCCAAGAGACCCAGTACTTC.

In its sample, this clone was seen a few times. The CDR3 sequence is CASSLIPGLSVDEQFF. The CDR3 nucleotides read TGTGCCAGCAGCCTCATACCGGGACTATCTGTGGATGAGCAGTTCTTC. The chain joins TRBV14 to TRBJ2-1, with 7 bases lining up with TRBD2. This CDR3 has 16 residues. Germline V gene data show CDR1 as SGHDN and CDR2 as FVKESK. Trimming took 4 bases from V and 8 from J; bases not matched to a gene: 14. Full variable domain (remainder filled in from reference TRBV14 and TRBJ2-1): EAGVTQFPSHSVIEKGQTVTLRCDPISGHDNLYWYRRVMGKEIKFLLHFVKESKQDESGMPNNRFLAERTGGTYSTLKVQPAELEDSGVYFCASSLIPGLSVDEQFFGPGTRLTVL.

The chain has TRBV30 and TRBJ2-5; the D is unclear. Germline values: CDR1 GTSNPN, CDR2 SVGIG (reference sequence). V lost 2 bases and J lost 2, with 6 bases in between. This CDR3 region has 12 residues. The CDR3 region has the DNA TGTGCCTGGAGTTCCCAGCAAGAGACCCAGTACTTC. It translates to CAWSSQQETQYF.

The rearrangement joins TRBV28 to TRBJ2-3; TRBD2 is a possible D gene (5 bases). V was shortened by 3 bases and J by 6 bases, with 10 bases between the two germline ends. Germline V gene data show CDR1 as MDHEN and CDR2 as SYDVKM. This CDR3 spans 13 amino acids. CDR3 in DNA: TGTGCCAGCAGTTTGATAGCGTTGGATACGCAGTATTTT. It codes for CASSLIALDTQYF.